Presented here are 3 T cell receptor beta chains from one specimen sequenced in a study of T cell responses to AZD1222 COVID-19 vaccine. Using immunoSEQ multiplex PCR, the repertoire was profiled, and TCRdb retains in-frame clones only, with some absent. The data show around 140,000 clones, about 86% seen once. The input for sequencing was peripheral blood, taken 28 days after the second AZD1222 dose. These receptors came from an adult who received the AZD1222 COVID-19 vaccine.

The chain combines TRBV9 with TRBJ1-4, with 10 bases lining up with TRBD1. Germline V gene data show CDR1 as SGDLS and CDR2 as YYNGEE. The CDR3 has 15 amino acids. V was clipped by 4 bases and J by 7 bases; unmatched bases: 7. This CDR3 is CASSLRTGGGEKLFF. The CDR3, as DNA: TGTGCCAGCAGCCTCCGGACAGGGGGGGGTGAAAAACTGTTTTTT.

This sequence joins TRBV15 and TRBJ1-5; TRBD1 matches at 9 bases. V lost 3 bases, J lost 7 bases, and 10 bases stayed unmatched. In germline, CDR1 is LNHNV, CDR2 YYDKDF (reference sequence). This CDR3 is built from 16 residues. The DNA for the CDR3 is TGTGCCACCAGCAGGCCGGGACAGGGTTTACTGCAGCCCCAGCATTTT. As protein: CATSRPGQGLLQPQHF.

The CDR3 loop is CASGAGTGLLETQYF. Written as DNA, the CDR3 is TGTGCCAGCGGAGCCGGGACAGGGCTTTTGGAGACCCAGTACTTC. This rearrangement joins TRBV7-9 to TRBJ2-5; 9 nucleotides line up with TRBD1. This CDR3 is built from 15 residues. V trimming: 8 bases; J trimming: 5 bases; junction bases outside the gene matches: 12. Germline CDR1 is SEHNR and CDR2 is FQNEAQ (reference sequence).